These 10 T cell receptor beta chains originate from one sample sequenced in a study of T cell responses to AZD1222 COVID-19 vaccine. The assay was immunoSEQ multiplex PCR, and TCRdb's table has in-frame clones only and misses some. The sample has around 140,000 clones, 70% to 90% seen once. Sequencing used peripheral blood, obtained on day 0 of AZD1222 vaccination. Every receptor here comes from an adult in good health.

The chain joins TRBV2 to TRBJ2-7; D is unresolved. In germline, CDR1 is SNHLY, CDR2 FYNNEI. This CDR3 has 12 amino acids. V was trimmed by 10 bases and J by 4 bases, leaving 14 bases between them. For the CDR3, the DNA is TGTGCCACCAGAGAAGACACGTACGAGCAGTACTTC. Protein sequence: CATREDTYEQYF.

This clone was detected only a few times. The V gene is TRBV9, the J gene TRBJ2-1; D not resolved. Germline values: CDR1 SGDLS, CDR2 YYNGEE. The CDR3 is 16 residues long. Trimming took off 0 bases at V and 1 base at J, with 11 bases between the two ends. CDR3 nucleotide sequence: TGTGCCAGCAGCGTAGAAGGGATTGGGTCCTACAATGAGCAGTTCTTC. This encodes CASSVEGIGSYNEQFF.

The table lists this clone with a count of one. The chain joins TRBV18 to TRBJ2-5, with D possibly being TRBD1 (6 bases). From germline, CDR1 is KGHSH and CDR2 LQKENI. Between the trimmed V and J ends, which lost 2 bases and 5 bases, there was a span of 9 bases. CDR3 length: 13 amino acids. CDR3 DNA: TGTGCCAGCTCACCAGGAAGGGGGGAGACCCAGTACTTC. It specifies CASSPGRGETQYF. Complete variable domain (other parts from reference TRBV18 and TRBJ2-5): NAGVMQNPRHLVRRRGQEARLRCSPMKGHSHVYWYRQLPEEGLKFMVYLQKENIIDESGMPKERFSAEFPKEGPSILRIQQVVRGDSAAYFCASSPGRGETQYFGPGTRLLVL.

This chain links TRBV4-2 with TRBJ2-7; tentative D call: TRBD2 (6 bases). Germline lookup yields CDR1 LGHNA and CDR2 YNFKEQ. CDR3 length: 19 residues. V was clipped by 3 bases and J by 7 bases, with 31 bases between them. Here the CDR3 reads CASSHRRMVSRRESTEQYF. CDR3 bases: TGTGCCAGCAGCCACAGAAGAATGGTATCTCGGCGGGAATCTACGGAGCAGTACTTC.

This chain uses TRBV9 with TRBJ1-3; 7 bases are a match to TRBD1. The germline V gene encodes CDR1 SGDLS and CDR2 YYNGEE. The CDR3 loop spans 14 amino acids. With 4 bases clipped from V and 4 bases from J, the junction kept 5 bases outside the gene matches. CDR3 sequence (DNA): TGTGCCAGCAGCACCGGGACAGCCGGAAACACCATATATTTT. As protein: CASSTGTAGNTIYF.

V is TRBV27 and J is TRBJ1-1, with D perhaps matching TRBD1 (6 bases). CDR1 and CDR2 from the germline V gene are MNHEY and SMNVEV (reference sequence). The CDR3 has 15 amino acids. V was cut by 3 bases and J by 4 bases, with 15 bases left in between. CDR3 amino acids: CASSFLPDRFTEAFF. The CDR3 DNA follows: TGTGCCAGCAGTTTCCTGCCCGACAGGTTCACTGAAGCTTTCTTT.

The CDR3 DNA follows: TGTGCCAGCAGCTTAGAAAAGGCCGTTAACAGGGGGCGAGGCGAGCAGTACTTC. The encoded protein is CASSLEKAVNRGRGEQYF. The rearrangement links TRBV7-2 to TRBJ2-7; 9 positions match TRBD1. The CDR3 length is 18 residues. V was pared by 1 base and J by 6 bases, with 16 bases of the junction left unmatched. Germline V gives CDR1 SGHTA, CDR2 FQGNSA.

This sequence joins TRBV5-1 and TRBJ2-5, with TRBD2 matching over 7 bases. The germline CDR1 and CDR2 sequences are SGHRS and YFSETQ. The CDR3 covers 14 residues. With 0 bases clipped from V and 4 bases from J, the junction kept 3 bases outside the gene matches. CDR3 in amino acids: CASSLGGSRETQYF. The CDR3 DNA reads TGCGCCAGCAGCTTGGGCGGGAGTAGAGAGACCCAGTACTTC.

This clone has just one count. The genes are TRBV10-1 and TRBJ1-5; D is unclear. V lost 5 bases and J lost 5, with 10 bases in between. Germline assignment: CDR1 WNHNN and CDR2 SYGVQD (reference sequence). There are 13 residues in the CDR3. For the CDR3, the DNA is TGCGCCAGCAGTCCCCGGACGGATCAGCCCCAGCATTTT. This translates into CASSPRTDQPQHF.

The chain carries TRBV5-1 and TRBJ1-3; 8 positions agree with TRBD1. The germline V gene has CDR1 SGHRS and CDR2 YFSETQ. J was trimmed by 4 bases and V by 0 bases; bases with no gene match: 3. The CDR3 is 15 residues long. The CDR3 coding sequence is TGCGCCAGCAGCTTGGATTGGACAGGGGGAAACACCATATATTTT. Amino acid sequence: CASSLDWTGGNTIYF.